The 16 T cell receptor beta chains below come from one sample, sequenced in a study of blood T cell repertoires in COVID-19. Profiling relied on immunoSEQ multiplex PCR, and the TCRdb table lists in-frame clones only, not all of them. Here the sample spans approximately 400,000 clones, around 84% being singletons. Material for sequencing was peripheral blood. These receptors all stem from a human donor with acute or convalescent COVID-19. The donor label of this sample is uncertain.

With respect to this clone: Other DNA sequences from this sample encode an identical CDR3 as well. The chain employs TRBV11-2 and TRBJ1-1; D call uncertain. In germline, CDR1 is SGHAT, CDR2 FQNNGV. The CDR3 spans 13 residues. V lost 5 bases, J lost 0 bases, and 7 bases lay in between. CDR3: CASSLQMNTEAFF. The CDR3 DNA is TGTGCCAGCAGCCTTCAGATGAACACTGAAGCTTTCTTT.

The genes are TRBV19 and TRBJ1-5; no reliable D call. V was cut by 6 bases and J by 0 bases, with 24 bases left in between. This CDR3 comprises 19 residues. The germline gives CDR1 LNHDA, CDR2 SQIVND (reference sequence). The CDR3 is CASRPRLGAPTYSNQPQHF. The DNA for the CDR3 is TGTGCCAGTAGACCAAGGCTGGGAGCCCCTACCTATAGCAATCAGCCCCAGCATTTT.

This chain joins TRBV6-5 and TRBJ1-2; possibly TRBD1 for D (5 bases). CDR1 is MNHEY, CDR2 SVGAGI, per germline. The CDR3 sequence is 14 residues long. Deletions cut 5 bases from V and 4 bases from J, with 14 bases between. CDR3 loop: CASSLTDGLYGYTF. CDR3 coding DNA: TGTGCCAGCAGTCTGACAGACGGCCTCTATGGCTACACCTTC.

The chain uses TRBV6-5 and TRBJ1-2; a possible D gene is TRBD1 (5 bases). The length of the CDR3 is 14 residues. In germline, CDR1 is MNHEY, CDR2 SVGAGI. Trimming left V 6 bases short and J 4 bases short, with 15 bases between. The CDR3 sequence is CASSLDSSGYGYTF. CDR3 DNA: TGTGCCAGCAGCCTCGACAGTTCCGGCTATGGCTACACCTTC.

J is TRBJ1-5 and V is TRBV29-1; D is possibly TRBD1 (5 bases). The V end lost 5 bases, the J end lost 3 bases, and 11 bases lay between the germline ends. The CDR3 has 13 amino acids. From germline, CDR1 is SQVTM and CDR2 ANQGSEA. CDR3 bases: TGCAGCGTTCGGGAGGGGATCAATCAGCCCCAGCATTTT. Translating gives CSVREGINQPQHF. Full variable domain (missing parts from reference TRBV29-1 and TRBJ1-5): SAVISQKPSRDICQRGTSLTIQCQVDSQVTMMFWYRQQPGQSLTLIATANQGSEATYESGFVIDKFPISRPNLTFSTLTVSNMSPEDSSIYLCSVREGINQPQHFGDGTRLSIL.

V is TRBV29-1 and J is TRBJ2-5; possible D gene TRBD2, 6 bases. CDR3 length equals 13 residues. CDR1 and CDR2 from the germline V gene are SQVTM and ANQGSEA. With 4 bases removed from V and 4 bases from J, the gap between germline ends came to 13 bases. CDR3 sequence: CSVARDRGETQYF. Written as DNA, the CDR3 is TGCAGCGTTGCGCGGGACCGAGGAGAGACCCAGTACTTC.

The sample holds a few counts of this clone. The rearrangement joins TRBV7-2 to TRBJ1-1, with D unclear. V was trimmed by 0 bases and J by 6 bases, leaving 8 bases between them. Per the germline V gene, CDR1 is SGHTA and CDR2 is FQGNSA. The CDR3 covers 13 residues. For the CDR3, the DNA is TGTGCCAGCAGCTTAGCCCCTGCAGCTGAAGCTTTCTTT. Protein: CASSLAPAAEAFF.

This clone was detected once. The chain is built from TRBV25-1 and TRBJ2-5; D unclear. This CDR3 has 14 amino acids. From germline, CDR1 is MGHDK and CDR2 SYGVNS. Trimming cost V 3 bases and J 0 bases, with 8 bases left between them. CDR3 sequence: CASSDKSDQETQYF. DNA of the CDR3: TGTGCCAGCAGTGATAAATCAGACCAAGAGACCCAGTACTTC.

This clone was picked up a small number of times. The chain couples TRBV19 to TRBJ1-2; D possibly corresponds to TRBD1 (6 bases). The CDR3 loop spans 13 amino acids. Looked up from germline, CDR1 is LNHDA and CDR2 is SQIVND (reference sequence). Trimming left V 3 bases short and J 6 bases short, with 11 bases between. The CDR3 nucleotides read TGTGCCAGTAGTATGCGGGGGGCAGATGGCTACACCTTC. Its translation is CASSMRGADGYTF.

V gene TRBV30 combines with J gene TRBJ1-2, with D possibly being TRBD1 (5 bases). Germline V lookup: CDR1 GTSNPN, CDR2 SVGIG (reference sequence). CDR3 length: 13 amino acids. The V end was cut by 2 bases, the J end by 2 bases, with 9 bases between. CDR3 DNA: TGTGCCTGGAGTCAGGGACTGAACTATGGCTACACCTTC. Its protein product is CAWSQGLNYGYTF.

The chain carries TRBV27 and TRBJ1-2, with D possibly matching TRBD1 (6 bases). Germline assignment: CDR1 MNHEY and CDR2 SMNVEV (reference sequence). The V and J ends lost 6 bases and 4 bases respectively, with 12 bases between them. CDR3 length equals 13 residues. The CDR3 DNA sequence: TGTGCCAGCAGGGCAGGGGCGAGCTATGGCTACACCTTC. This codes for CASRAGASYGYTF.

This chain joins TRBV19 and TRBJ1-1; 11 bases match TRBD1. Germline V gives CDR1 LNHDA, CDR2 SQIVND (reference sequence). The CDR3 spans 15 residues. Unmatched junction bases numbered 9, after V lost 9 bases and J lost 3 bases. CDR3: CASHHRDRGYTEAFF. CDR3 nucleotides: TGTGCCAGCCATCACCGGGACAGGGGGTACACTGAAGCTTTCTTT.

On this clone itself: Other nucleotide sequences in the sample specify the same CDR3. The chain joins TRBV30 to TRBJ1-2; 8 nucleotides match TRBD1. This CDR3 comprises 13 residues. With V trimmed by 2 bases and J by 4 bases, 3 bases remained unmatched. Germline CDR1 reads GTSNPN; CDR2 reads SVGIG (reference sequence). Here the CDR3 DNA reads TGTGCCTGGAGTCGGGACAGGCCCTATGGCTACACCTTC. Translation: CAWSRDRPYGYTF.

The chain employs TRBV5-8 and TRBJ1-3, with 7 positions matching TRBD1. V gave up 4 bases and J gave up 7 bases; unmatched junction bases: 5. CDR1 and CDR2 from the germline V gene are SGHTS and YDEGEE. The CDR3 extends over 13 amino acids. The CDR3 nucleotides read TGTGCCAGCAGCGGGGGGACAGTGAACACCATATATTTT. It codes for CASSGGTVNTIYF.

The rearrangement links TRBV5-4 to TRBJ1-6; D may be TRBD1 (6 bases). This CDR3 region has 14 residues. Germline V gives CDR1 SGHNT, CDR2 YYREEE (reference sequence). Trimming stripped 0 bases from V and 6 bases from J, with 7 bases between. CDR3 nucleotide sequence: TGTGCCAGCAGCTTGGGACAGGCTAATTCACCCCTCCACTTT. Translation gives CASSLGQANSPLHF. Supplemented by reference TRBV5-4 and TRBJ1-6, the full variable domain reads ETGVTQSPTHLIKTRGQQVTLRCSSQSGHNTVSWYQQALGQGPQFIFQYYREEENGRGNFPPRFSGLQFPNYSSELNVNALELDDSALYLCASSLGQANSPLHFGNGTRLTVT.

This rearrangement joins TRBV3-1 (or the pseudogene TRBV3-2) to TRBJ2-7; no firm D call. The CDR3 is made up of 13 amino acids. Trimming pared 4 bases from V and 0 bases from J, leaving 7 bases between. Germline CDR1 is LGHDT and CDR2 is YNNKEL (reference sequence). This CDR3 reads CASSLPPSYEQYF. The CDR3 nucleotides are TGTGCCAGCAGCCTCCCTCCCTCCTACGAGCAGTACTTC.